This entry describes one TCR beta chain. Its cognate antigen is unknown. This CDR3 has 14 amino acids. Trimming pared 7 bases from V and 4 bases from J, leaving 16 bases between. The germline V gene encodes CDR1 SGHAT and CDR2 FQNNGV. Unique molecular identifiers were present on cDNA, and template switching added a universal primer site. TCRdb re-analysed the 5' RACE reads in MiXCR, keeping a single row per CDR3 protein. Among around 510,000 distinct CDR3 sequences listed, roughly an eighth were seen once. This entry belongs to a study of identical twins. Study results and caveats: The study drew conclusions from cross-sectional statistical analysis, not from following the same donors.

These data also featured in a second study, about yellow fever vaccine responses in identical twins.

This TCR was recovered from a woman younger than 35 in good health. V is TRBV11-2 and J is TRBJ2-5; unclear D gene. Source material: CD4+ T cells sorted from blood. CDR3 nucleotides: TGTGCCAGCACCCTTAGTCCGGGCGGAGAGACCCAGTACTTC. As protein: CASTLSPGGETQYF.